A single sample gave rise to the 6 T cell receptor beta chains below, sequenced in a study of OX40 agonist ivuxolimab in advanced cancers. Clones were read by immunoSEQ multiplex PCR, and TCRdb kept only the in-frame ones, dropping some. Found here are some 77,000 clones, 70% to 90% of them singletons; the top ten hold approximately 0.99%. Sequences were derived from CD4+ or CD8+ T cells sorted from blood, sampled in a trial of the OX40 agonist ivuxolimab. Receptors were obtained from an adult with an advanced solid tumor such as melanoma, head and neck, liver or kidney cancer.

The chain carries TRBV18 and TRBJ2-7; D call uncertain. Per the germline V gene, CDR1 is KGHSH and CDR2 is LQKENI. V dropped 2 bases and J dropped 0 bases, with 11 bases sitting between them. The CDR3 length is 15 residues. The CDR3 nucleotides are TGTGCCAGCTCACCAATTTTCACCAGCTCCTACGAGCAGTACTTC. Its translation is CASSPIFTSSYEQYF.

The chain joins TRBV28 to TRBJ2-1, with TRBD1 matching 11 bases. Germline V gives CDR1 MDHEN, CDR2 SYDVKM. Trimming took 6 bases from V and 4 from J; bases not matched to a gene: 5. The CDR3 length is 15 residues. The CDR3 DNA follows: TGTGCCAGCAGAGGACAGGGGGCTTTTTACAATGAGCAGTTCTTC. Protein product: CASRGQGAFYNEQFF.

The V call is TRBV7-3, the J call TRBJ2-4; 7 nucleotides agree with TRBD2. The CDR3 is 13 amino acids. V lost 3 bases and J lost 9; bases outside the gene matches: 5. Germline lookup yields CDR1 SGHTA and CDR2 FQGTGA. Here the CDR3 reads CASSFEERGIQYF. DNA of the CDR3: TGTGCCAGCAGCTTTGAGGAGCGGGGCATTCAGTACTTC. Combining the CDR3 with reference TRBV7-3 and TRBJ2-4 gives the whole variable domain GAGVSQTPSNKVTEKGKYVELRCDPISGHTALYWYRQSLGQGPEFLIYFQGTGAADDSGLPNDRFFAVRPEGSVSTLKIQRTERGDSAVYLCASSFEERGIQYFGAGTRLSVL.

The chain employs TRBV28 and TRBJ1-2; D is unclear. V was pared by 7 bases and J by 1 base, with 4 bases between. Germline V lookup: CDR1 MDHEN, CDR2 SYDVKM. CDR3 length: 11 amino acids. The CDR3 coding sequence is TGTGCCAGCATGGGTAACTATGGCTACACCTTC. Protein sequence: CASMGNYGYTF.

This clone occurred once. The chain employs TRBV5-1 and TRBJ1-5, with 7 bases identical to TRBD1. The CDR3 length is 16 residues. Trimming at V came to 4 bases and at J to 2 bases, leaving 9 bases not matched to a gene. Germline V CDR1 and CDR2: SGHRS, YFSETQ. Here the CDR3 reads CASSPGGGGGNQPQHF. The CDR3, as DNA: TGCGCCAGCAGCCCCGGTGGAGGGGGCGGCAATCAGCCCCAGCATTTT. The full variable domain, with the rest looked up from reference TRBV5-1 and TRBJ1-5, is KAGVTQTPRYLIKTRGQQVTLSCSPISGHRSVSWYQQTPGQGLQFLFEYFSETQRNKGNFPGRFSGRQFSNSRSEMNVSTLELGDSALYLCASSPGGGGGNQPQHFGDGTRLSIL.

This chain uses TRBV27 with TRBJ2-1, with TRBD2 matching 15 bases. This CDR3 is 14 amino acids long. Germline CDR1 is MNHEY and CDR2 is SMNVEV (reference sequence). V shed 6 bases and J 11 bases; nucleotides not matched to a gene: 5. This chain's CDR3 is CASRPGLAGGKQFF. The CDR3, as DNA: TGTGCCAGCAGGCCCGGACTAGCGGGAGGGAAGCAGTTCTTC.